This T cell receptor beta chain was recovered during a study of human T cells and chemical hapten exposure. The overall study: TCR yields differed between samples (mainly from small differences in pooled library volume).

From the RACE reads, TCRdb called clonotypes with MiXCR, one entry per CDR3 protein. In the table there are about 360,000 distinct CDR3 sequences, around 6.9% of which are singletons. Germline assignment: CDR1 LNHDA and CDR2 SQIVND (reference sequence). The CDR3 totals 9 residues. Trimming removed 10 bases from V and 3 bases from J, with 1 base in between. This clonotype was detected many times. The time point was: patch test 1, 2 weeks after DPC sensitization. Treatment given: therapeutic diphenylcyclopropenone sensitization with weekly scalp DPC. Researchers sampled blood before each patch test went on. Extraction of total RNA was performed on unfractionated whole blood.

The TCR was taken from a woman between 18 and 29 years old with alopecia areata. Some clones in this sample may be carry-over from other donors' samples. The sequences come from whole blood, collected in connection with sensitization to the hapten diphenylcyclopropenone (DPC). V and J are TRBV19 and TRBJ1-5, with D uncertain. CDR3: CATNQPQHF. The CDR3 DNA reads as TGTGCCACCAATCAGCCCCAGCATTTT.